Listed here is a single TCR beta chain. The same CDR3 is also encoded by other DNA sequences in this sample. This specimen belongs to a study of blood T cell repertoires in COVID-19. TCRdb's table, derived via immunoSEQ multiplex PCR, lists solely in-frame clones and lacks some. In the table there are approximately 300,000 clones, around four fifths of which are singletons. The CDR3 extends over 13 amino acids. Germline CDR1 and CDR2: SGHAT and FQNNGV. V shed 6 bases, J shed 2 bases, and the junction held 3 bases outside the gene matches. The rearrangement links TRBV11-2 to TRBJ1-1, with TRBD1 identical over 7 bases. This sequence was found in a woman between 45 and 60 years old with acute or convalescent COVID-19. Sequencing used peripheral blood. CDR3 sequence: CASSRDRNTEAFF. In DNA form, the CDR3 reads TGTGCCAGCAGTCGGGACAGAAACACTGAAGCTTTCTTT.